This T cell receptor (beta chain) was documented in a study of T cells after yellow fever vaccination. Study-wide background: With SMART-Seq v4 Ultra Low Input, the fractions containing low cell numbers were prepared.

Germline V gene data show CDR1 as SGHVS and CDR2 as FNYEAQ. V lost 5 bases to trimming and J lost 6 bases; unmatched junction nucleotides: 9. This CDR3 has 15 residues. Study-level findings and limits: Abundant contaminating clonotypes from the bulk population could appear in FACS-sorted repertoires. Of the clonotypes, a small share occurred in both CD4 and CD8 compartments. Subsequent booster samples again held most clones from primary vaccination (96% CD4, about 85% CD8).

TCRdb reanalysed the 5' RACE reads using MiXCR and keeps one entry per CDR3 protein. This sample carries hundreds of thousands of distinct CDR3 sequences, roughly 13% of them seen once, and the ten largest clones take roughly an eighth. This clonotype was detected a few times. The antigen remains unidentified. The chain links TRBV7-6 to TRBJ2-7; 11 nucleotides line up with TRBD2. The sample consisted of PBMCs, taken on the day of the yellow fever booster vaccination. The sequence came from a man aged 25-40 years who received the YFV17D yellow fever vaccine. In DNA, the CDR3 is TGTGCCAGCAGCCCCTTAGCGGGAGGGACCGGCGAGCAGTACTTC. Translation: CASSPLAGGTGEQYF. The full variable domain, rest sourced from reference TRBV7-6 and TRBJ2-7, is GAGVSQSPRYKVTKRGQDVALRCDPISGHVSLYWYRQALGQGPEFLTYFNYEAQQDKSGLPNDRFSAERPEGSISTLTIQRTEQRDSAMYRCASSPLAGGTGEQYFGPGTRLTVT.